This T cell receptor beta chain was identified during a study of identical twins. Carrying unique molecular identifiers, the cDNA also gained a universal primer site through template switching. TCRdb independently ran MiXCR on the 5' RACE reads; one entry per CDR3 protein. The table has some 210,000 distinct CDR3 sequences, around 15% seen once. Trimming left V 5 bases short and J 4 bases short, with 14 bases between. The CDR3 consists of 14 residues. Per the germline V gene, CDR1 is MNHEY and CDR2 is SMNVEV (reference sequence). The same data also contributed to another study, on T cells expressing NK-cell markers. That source notes: Restriction of the sorted population to alpha-beta TCR T cells was achieved in several experiments with an anti-gamma-delta TCR antibody.

Specimen: CD8+ T cells sorted from blood. This TCR derives from a woman younger than 30 in good health. This chain connects TRBV27 to TRBJ2-5; maybe TRBD2 (5 bases). The DNA of the CDR3 is TGTGCCAGCAGTCCCCTTACCGCGGGAGAGACCCAGTACTTC. Translation: CASSPLTAGETQYF.